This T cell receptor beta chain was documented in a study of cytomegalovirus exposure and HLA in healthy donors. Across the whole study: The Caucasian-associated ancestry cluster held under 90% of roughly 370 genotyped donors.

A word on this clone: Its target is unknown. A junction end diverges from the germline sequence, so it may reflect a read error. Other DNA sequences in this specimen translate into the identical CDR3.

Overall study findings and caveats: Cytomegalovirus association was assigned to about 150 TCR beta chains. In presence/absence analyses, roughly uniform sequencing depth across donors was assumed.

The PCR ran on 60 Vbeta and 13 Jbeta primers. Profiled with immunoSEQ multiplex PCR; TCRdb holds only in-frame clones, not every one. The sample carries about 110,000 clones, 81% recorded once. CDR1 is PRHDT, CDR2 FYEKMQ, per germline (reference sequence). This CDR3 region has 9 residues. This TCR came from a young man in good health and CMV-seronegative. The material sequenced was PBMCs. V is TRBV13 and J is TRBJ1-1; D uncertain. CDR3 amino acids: CASSTEPRF. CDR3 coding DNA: TGTGCCAGCAGCACGGAGCCGCGTTTT.